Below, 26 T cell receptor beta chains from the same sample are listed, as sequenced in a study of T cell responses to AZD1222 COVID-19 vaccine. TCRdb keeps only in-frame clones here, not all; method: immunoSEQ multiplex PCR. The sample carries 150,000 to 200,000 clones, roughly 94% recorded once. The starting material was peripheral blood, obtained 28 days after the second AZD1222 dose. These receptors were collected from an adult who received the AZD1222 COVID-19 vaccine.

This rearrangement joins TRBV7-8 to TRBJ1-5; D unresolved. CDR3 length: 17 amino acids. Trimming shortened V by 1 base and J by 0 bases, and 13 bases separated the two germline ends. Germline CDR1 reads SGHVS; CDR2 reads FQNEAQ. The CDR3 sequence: CASSLGLGSLSNQPQHF. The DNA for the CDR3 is TGTGCCAGCAGCTTAGGGTTGGGGAGCCTTAGCAATCAGCCCCAGCATTTT.

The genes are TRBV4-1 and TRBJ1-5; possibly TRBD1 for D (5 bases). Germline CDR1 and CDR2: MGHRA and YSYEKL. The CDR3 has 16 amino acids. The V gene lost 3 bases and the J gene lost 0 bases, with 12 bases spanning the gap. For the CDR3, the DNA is TGCGCCAGCAGCCAGGGGGGAGTTTTTAGCAATCAGCCCCAGCATTTT. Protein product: CASSQGGVFSNQPQHF.

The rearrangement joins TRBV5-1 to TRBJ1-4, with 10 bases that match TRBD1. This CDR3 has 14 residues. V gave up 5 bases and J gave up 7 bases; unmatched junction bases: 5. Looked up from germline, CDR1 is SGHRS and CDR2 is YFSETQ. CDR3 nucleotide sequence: TGCGCCAGCAGGGCCGGGACAGGGGTTGAAAAACTGTTTTTT. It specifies CASRAGTGVEKLFF.

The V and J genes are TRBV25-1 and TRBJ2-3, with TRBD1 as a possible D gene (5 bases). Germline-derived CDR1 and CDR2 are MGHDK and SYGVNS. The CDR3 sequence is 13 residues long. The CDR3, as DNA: TGTCTCCAGGGAACAGAGCCCACAGATACGCAGTATTTT. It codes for CLQGTEPTDTQYF.

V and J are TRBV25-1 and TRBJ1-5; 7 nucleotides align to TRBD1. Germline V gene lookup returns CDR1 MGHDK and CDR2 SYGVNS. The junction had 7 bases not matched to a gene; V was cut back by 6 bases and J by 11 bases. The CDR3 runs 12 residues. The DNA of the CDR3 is TGTGCCAGCAGCCAGGGGGGATCAGCCCAGCATTTT. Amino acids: CASSQGGSAQHF. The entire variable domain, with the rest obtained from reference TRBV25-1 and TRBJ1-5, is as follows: EADIYQTPRYLVIGTGKKITLECSQTMGHDKMYWYQQDPGMELHLIHYSYGVNSTEKGDLSSESTVSRIRTEHFPLTLESARPSHTSQYLCASSQGGSAQHFGDGTRLSIL.

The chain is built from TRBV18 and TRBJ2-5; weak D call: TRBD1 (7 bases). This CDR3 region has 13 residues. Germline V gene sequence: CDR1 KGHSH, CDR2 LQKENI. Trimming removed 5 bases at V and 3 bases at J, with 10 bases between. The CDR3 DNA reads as TGTGCCAGCTCAGGGGGGACAGAAGAGACCCAGTACTTC. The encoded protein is CASSGGTEETQYF.

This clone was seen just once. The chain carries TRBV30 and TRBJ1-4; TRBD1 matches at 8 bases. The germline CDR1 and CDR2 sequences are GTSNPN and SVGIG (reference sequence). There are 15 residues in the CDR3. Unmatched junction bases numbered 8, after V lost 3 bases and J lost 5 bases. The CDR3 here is CAWSPGGAGNEKLFF. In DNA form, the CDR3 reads TGTGCCTGGAGCCCAGGGGGCGCGGGGAATGAAAAACTGTTTTTT.

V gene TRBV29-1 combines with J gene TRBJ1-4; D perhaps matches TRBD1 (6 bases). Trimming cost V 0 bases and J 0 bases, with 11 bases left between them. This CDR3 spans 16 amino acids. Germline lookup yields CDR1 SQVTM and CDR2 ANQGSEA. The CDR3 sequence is CSVEDPGESTNEKLFF. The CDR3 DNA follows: TGCAGCGTTGAAGACCCAGGGGAATCAACTAATGAAAAACTGTTTTTT.

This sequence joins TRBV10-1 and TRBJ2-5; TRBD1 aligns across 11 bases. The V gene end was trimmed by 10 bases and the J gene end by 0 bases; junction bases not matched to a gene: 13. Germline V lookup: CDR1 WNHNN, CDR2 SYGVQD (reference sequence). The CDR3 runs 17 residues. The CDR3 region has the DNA TGCGCCAACCCGGACAGGGGGCAGGGAGAGTACCAAGAGACCCAGTACTTC. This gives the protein CANPDRGQGEYQETQYF.

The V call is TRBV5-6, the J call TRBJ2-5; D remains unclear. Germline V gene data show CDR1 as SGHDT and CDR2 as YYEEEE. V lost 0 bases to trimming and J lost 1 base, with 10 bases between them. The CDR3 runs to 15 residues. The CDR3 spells CASSLGPDSQETQYF. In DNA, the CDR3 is TGTGCCAGCAGCTTGGGTCCAGATAGCCAAGAGACCCAGTACTTC.

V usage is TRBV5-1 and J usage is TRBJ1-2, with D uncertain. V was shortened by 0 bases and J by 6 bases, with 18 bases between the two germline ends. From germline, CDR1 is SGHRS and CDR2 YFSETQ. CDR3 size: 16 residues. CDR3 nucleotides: TGCGCCAGCAGCTTGGGTCTAGGACCTTGGGCGGATGGCTACACCTTC. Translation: CASSLGLGPWADGYTF.

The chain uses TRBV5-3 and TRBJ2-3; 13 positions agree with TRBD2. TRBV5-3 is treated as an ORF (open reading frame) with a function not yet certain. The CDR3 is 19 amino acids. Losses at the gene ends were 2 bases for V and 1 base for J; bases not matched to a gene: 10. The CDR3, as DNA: TGTGCCAGAAGCTTATTAGTGACTAGCGGGGGGATATGCACAGATACGCAGTATTTT. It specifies CARSLLVTSGGICTDTQYF.

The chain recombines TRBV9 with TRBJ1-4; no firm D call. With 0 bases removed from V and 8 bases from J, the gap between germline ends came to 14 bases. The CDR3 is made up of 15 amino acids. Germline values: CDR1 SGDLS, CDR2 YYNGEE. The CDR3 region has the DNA TGTGCCAGCAGCGTAGGGCGGCTCACGCCCGAAAAACTGTTTTTT. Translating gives CASSVGRLTPEKLFF.

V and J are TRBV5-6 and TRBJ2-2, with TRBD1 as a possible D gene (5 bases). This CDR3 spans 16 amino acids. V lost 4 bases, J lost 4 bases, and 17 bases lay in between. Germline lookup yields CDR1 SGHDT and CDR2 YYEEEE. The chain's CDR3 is CASSGAVRAGTGELFF. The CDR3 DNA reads TGTGCCAGCAGCGGGGCAGTCAGGGCCGGCACCGGGGAGCTGTTTTTT.

CDR3 nucleotide sequence: TGTGCCAGCAGCTTAGTCAGACCCGTCTCTGGAAACACCATATATTTT. It yields the protein CASSLVRPVSGNTIYF. This chain links TRBV7-2 with TRBJ1-3; D not resolved. The CDR3 runs to 16 residues. Per germline, CDR1 SGHTA and CDR2 FQGNSA. Deletions cut 1 base from V and 0 bases from J, with 10 bases between.

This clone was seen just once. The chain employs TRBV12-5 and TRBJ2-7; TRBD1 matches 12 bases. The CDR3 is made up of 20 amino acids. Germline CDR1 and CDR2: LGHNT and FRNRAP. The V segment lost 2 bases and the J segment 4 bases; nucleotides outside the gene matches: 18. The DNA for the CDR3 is TGTGCTAGTGGTTTGACCGAACGACCCGGAGGGACAGGGGGCATGTACGAGCAGTACTTC. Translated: CASGLTERPGGTGGMYEQYF.

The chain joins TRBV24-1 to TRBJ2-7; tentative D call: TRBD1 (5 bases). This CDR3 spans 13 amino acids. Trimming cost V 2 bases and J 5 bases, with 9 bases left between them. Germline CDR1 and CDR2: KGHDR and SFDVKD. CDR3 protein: CATSDSQGDEQYF. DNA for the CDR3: TGTGCCACCAGTGATTCCCAGGGCGACGAGCAGTACTTC.

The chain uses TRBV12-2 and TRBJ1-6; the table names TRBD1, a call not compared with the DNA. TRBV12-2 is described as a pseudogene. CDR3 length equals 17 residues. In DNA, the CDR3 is TGTGCAAGTCGCTTCCGACAGGGCAGCTCCTATAATTCACCCCTCCACTTT. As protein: CASRFRQGSSYNSPLHF.

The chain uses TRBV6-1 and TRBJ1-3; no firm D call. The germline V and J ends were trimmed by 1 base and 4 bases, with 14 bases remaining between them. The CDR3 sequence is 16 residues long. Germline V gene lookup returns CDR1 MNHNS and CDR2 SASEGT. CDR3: CASSEVLFIVGNTIYF. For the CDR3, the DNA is TGTGCCAGCAGTGAAGTTCTATTCATAGTCGGAAACACCATATATTTT.

Here the CDR3 reads CASSRLTGLEAFF. The CDR3 DNA sequence: TGTGCCAGCAGCCGCCTGACAGGGCTCGAAGCTTTCTTT. The rearrangement links TRBV3-1 (or the pseudogene TRBV3-2) to TRBJ1-1, with 7 bases aligning to TRBD1. J was trimmed by 8 bases and V by 4 bases; bases with no gene match: 7. Germline-derived CDR1 and CDR2 are LGHDT and YNNKEL (reference sequence). CDR3 length: 13 residues.

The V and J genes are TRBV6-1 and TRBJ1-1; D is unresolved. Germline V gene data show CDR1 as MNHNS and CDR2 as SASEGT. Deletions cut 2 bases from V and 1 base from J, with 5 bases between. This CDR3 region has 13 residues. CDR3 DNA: TGTGCCAGCAGTGAAATAGCGAACACTGAAGCTTTCTTT. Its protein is CASSEIANTEAFF.

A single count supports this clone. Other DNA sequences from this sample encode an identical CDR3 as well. CDR3 sequence: CASSPGQGNTEAFF. The CDR3 nucleotides are TGTGCCAGCAGCCCGGGACAGGGGAACACTGAAGCTTTCTTT. The chain uses TRBV7-9 and TRBJ1-1, with 9 bases identical to TRBD1. With V trimmed by 5 bases and J by 1 base, 2 bases remained unmatched. The CDR3 sequence is 14 residues long. In germline, CDR1 is SEHNR, CDR2 FQNEAQ (reference sequence).

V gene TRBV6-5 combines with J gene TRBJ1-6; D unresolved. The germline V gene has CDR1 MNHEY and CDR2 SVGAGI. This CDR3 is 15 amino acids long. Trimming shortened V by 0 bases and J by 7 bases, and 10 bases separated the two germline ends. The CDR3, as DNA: TGTGCCAGCAGTTACTCAAGTGCCGCGAATTCACCCCTCCACTTT. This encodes CASSYSSAANSPLHF.

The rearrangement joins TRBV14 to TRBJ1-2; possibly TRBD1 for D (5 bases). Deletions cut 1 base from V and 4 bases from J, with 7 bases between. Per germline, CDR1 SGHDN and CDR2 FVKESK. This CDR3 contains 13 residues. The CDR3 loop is CASSQAGSYGYTF. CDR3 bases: TGTGCCAGCAGCCAAGCAGGGAGCTATGGCTACACCTTC.

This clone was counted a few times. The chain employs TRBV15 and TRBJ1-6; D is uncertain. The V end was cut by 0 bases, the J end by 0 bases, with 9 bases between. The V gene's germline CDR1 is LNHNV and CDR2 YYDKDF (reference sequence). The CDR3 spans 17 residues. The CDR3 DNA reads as TGTGCCACCAGCAGAGATATGGGGAGCTCCTATAATTCACCCCTCCACTTT. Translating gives CATSRDMGSSYNSPLHF.

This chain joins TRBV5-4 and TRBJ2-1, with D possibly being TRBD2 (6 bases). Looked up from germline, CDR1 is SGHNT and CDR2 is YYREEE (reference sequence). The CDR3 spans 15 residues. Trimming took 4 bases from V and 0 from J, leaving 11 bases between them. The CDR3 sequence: CASSPAGDSYNEQFF. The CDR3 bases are TGTGCCAGCAGCCCAGCGGGTGACTCCTACAATGAGCAGTTCTTC.